A selection of T cell receptor beta chains follows, all from one sample in a study of T cell responses to AZD1222 COVID-19 vaccine. Method: immunoSEQ multiplex PCR; TCRdb's copy keeps in-frame clones and lacks some. The repertoire has approximately 130,000 clones, 90% of them found once; the top ten carry around 1.6%. Sequencing used peripheral blood, obtained on day 0 of AZD1222 vaccination. These receptors came from an adult in good health. Both conserved end residues are part of each CDR3. A D gene is named only where the DNA matches it firmly. The size of a clone is reported for some rows only, either as once, few or many, or as a class for expanded clones.

length: 15
size: NA
J: TRBJ2-5
V: TRBV10-1
D: NA
DNA: TGCGCCAGCAGTGAATACGAGACAGGTCAAGAGACCCAGTACTTC
CDR3: CASSEYETGQETQYF

length: 15
size: NA
J: TRBJ1-5
V: TRBV18
D: TRBD1
DNA: TGTGCCAGCTCACCCCAAAAACAGGGGAATCAGCCCCAGCATTTT
CDR3: CASSPQKQGNQPQHF

length: 13
size: NA
J: TRBJ1-1
V: TRBV6-4
D: TRBD1
DNA: TGTGCCAGCAGCGAAACAGGGGACACTGAAGCTTTCTTT
CDR3: CASSETGDTEAFF

length: 20
size: once
J: TRBJ2-3
V: TRBV7-8
D: TRBD1
DNA: TGTGCCAGCAGCTTAAAGGTCCTTCTACGGACAGGTCCTAGCACAGATACGCAGTATTTT
CDR3: CASSLKVLLRTGPSTDTQYF

length: 14
size: NA
J: TRBJ2-5
V: TRBV2
D: NA
DNA: TGTGCCAGCAGTGAAGCGACCTTCCAAGAGACCCAGTACTTC
CDR3: CASSEATFQETQYF

length: 15
size: NA
J: TRBJ2-2
V: TRBV15
D: NA
DNA: TGTGCCACCAGCAGATCGATCGGGTGGAGCGGGGAGCTGTTTTTT
CDR3: CATSRSIGWSGELFF

length: 15
size: NA
J: TRBJ1-2
V: TRBV6-1
D: TRBD1
DNA: TGTGCCAGCAGTGAGTACAGGGGCGCTAACTATGGCTACACCTTC
CDR3: CASSEYRGANYGYTF

length: 13
size: NA
J: TRBJ1-1
V: TRBV19
D: NA
DNA: TGTGCCAGTAGTACCCGACAGGTTAGGGAAGCTTTCTTT
CDR3: CASSTRQVREAFF

length: 13
size: NA
J: TRBJ1-1
V: TRBV7-3
D: NA
DNA: TGTGCCAGCAGCTTAACAACGGAGACTGAAGCTTTCTTT
CDR3: CASSLTTETEAFF

length: 14
size: NA
J: TRBJ2-7
V: TRBV7-3
D: NA
DNA: TGTGCCAGCAGCCCAAGACCAGACTCCTACGAGCAGTACTTC
CDR3: CASSPRPDSYEQYF

length: 12
size: NA
J: TRBJ1-6
V: TRBV6-5
D: NA
DNA: TGTGCCGCGAGGGGTCAAAATTCACCCCTCCACTTT
CDR3: CAARGQNSPLHF

length: 13
size: NA
J: TRBJ2-7
V: TRBV5-5
D: TRBD2
DNA: TGTGCCAGTTCGGGAGGGGCGACCTACGAGCAGTACTTC
CDR3: CASSGGATYEQYF

length: 16
size: NA
J: TRBJ1-1
V: TRBV30
D: NA
DNA: TGTGCCCATCGGGACCCCGTTAAGATGAAGAACACTGAAGCTTTCTTT
CDR3: CAHRDPVKMKNTEAFF

length: 12
size: NA
J: TRBJ2-3
V: TRBV29-1
D: NA
DNA: TGCAGCGTTTCCAAGGGTGGGGATACGCAGTATTTT
CDR3: CSVSKGGDTQYF

length: 15
size: NA
J: TRBJ2-7
V: TRBV20-1
D: TRBD2
DNA: TGCAGTGCTAGTAATTCCCGGGGACTATCTAGGGAGCAGTACTTC
CDR3: CSASNSRGLSREQYF